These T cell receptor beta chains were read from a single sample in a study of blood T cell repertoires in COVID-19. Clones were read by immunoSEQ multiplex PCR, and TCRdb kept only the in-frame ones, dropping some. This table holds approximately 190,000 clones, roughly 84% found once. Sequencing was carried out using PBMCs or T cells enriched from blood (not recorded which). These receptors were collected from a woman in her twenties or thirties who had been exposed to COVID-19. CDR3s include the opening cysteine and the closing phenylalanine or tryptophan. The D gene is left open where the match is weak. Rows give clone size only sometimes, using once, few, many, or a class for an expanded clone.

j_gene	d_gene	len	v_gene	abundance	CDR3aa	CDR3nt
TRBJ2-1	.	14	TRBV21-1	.	CASSKRCSYNEQFF	TGTGCCAGCAGCAAGCGTTGCTCCTACAATGAGCAGTTCTTC
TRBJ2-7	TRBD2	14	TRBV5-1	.	CASSSERGNYEQYF	TGCGCCAGCAGTTCTGAGCGGGGAAACTACGAGCAGTACTTC
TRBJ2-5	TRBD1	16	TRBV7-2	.	CASSFWTGHPGETQYF	TGTGCCAGCAGCTTTTGGACAGGGCACCCCGGCGAGACCCAGTACTTC
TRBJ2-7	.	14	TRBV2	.	CASVRAGGSYEQYF	TGTGCCAGCGTACGAGCTGGGGGGAGCTACGAGCAGTACTTC
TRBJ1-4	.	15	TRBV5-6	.	CASRARTSTNEKLFF	TGTGCCAGCAGAGCGCGGACATCAACTAATGAAAAACTGTTTTTT
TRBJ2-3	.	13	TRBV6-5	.	CASSRAYPDTQYF	TGTGCCAGCAGCCGAGCGTATCCGGATACGCAGTATTTT
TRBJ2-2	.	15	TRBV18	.	CASSPYRGAAGELFF	TGTGCCAGCTCACCCTATCGAGGCGCGGCCGGGGAGCTGTTTTTT
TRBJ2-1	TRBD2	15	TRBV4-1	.	CASSQVPGGANEQFF	TGCGCCAGCAGCCAAGTCCCGGGGGGGGCCAATGAGCAGTTCTTC
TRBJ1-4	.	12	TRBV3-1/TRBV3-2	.	CASSQDWQKLFF	TGTGCCAGCAGCCAAGATTGGCAAAAACTGTTTTTT
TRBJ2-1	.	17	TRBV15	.	CATAKRAQWDSYNEQFF	TGTGCCACCGCGAAGCGGGCCCAGTGGGATTCCTACAATGAGCAGTTCTTC
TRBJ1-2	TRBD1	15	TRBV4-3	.	CASSQEQGANYGYTF	TGCGCCAGCAGCCAAGAACAGGGGGCAAACTATGGCTACACCTTC
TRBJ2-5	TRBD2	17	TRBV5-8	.	CASSPLQRGGSSETQYF	TGTGCCAGCAGCCCGCTCCAGCGGGGGGGCTCTAGCGAGACCCAGTACTTC
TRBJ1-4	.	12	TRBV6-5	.	CASSGANEKLFF	TGTGCCAGCTCTGGAGCTAATGAAAAACTGTTTTTT
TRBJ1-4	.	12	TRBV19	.	CASSLVSEKLFF	TGTGCCAGTAGTCTAGTGAGTGAAAAACTGTTTTTT
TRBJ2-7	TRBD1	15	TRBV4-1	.	CASSQTGTGTYEQYF	TGCGCCAGCAGCCAGACCGGGACAGGGACCTACGAGCAGTACTTC
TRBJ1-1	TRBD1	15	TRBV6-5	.	CASSSSTGGNTEAFF	TGTGCCAGCAGTTCTAGCACAGGGGGGAACACTGAAGCTTTCTTT
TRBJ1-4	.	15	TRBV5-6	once	CASSLGAQGNEKLFF	TGTGCCAGCAGCTTAGGAGCACAGGGTAATGAAAAACTGTTTTTT
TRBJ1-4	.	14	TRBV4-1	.	CASSQGQGNEKLFF	TGCGCCAGCAGCCAAGGGCAGGGGAATGAAAAACTGTTTTTT
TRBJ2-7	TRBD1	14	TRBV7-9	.	CASDRGQEGYEQYF	TGTGCCTCCGACCGGGGACAGGAGGGCTACGAGCAGTACTTC
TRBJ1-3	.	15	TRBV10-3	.	CAISESKRAGGAIYF	TGTGCCATCAGTGAGTCGAAGCGAGCTGGCGGGGCCATATATTTT
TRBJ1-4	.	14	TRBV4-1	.	CASNRQASNEKLFF	TGCGCCAGCAACCGACAGGCCTCTAATGAAAAACTGTTTTTT
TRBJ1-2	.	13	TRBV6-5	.	CASRTGQIYGYTF	TGTGCCAGCCGAACAGGCCAGATCTATGGCTACACCTTC
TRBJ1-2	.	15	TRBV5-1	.	CASSFGGVSNYGYTF	TGCGCCAGCAGCTTTGGGGGGGTTAGTAACTATGGCTACACCTTC
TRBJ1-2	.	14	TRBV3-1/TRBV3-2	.	CASSPKGGAYGYTF	TGTGCCAGCAGCCCCAAGGGAGGGGCCTATGGCTACACCTTC
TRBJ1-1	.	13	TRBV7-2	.	CASSYKGGTEAFF	TGTGCCAGCAGCTATAAAGGGGGCACTGAAGCTTTCTTT
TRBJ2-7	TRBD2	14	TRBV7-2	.	CASSLGGGAGEQYF	TGTGCCAGCAGCTTAGGCGGGGGGGCCGGCGAGCAGTACTTC
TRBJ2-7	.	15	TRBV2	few	CASSEVAVRVSEQYF	TGTGCCAGCAGTGAAGTAGCGGTAAGGGTGTCCGAGCAGTACTTC
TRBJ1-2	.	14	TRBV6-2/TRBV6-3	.	CASSSVGPPGGYTF	TGTGCCAGCAGTTCCGTAGGGCCACCGGGAGGCTACACCTTC
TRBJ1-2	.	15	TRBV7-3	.	CASSRNAGEQAGYTF	TGTGCCAGCAGCCGGAATGCAGGGGAACAGGCTGGCTACACCTTC
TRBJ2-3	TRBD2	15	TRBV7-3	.	CASSVGTSGGSTQYF	TGTGCCAGCAGCGTAGGGACTAGCGGGGGGAGTACGCAGTATTTT
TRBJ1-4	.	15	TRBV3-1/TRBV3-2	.	CASSQEGARYEKLFF	TGTGCCAGCAGCCAAGAAGGGGCGAGGTATGAAAAACTGTTTTTT
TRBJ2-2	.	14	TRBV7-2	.	CASSFKSGAGELFF	TGTGCCAGCAGCTTCAAGTCCGGGGCCGGGGAGCTGTTTTTT
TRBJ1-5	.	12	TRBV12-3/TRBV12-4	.	CASSFGAAPQHF	TGTGCCAGCAGTTTTGGGGCGGCTCCCCAGCATTTT